The T cell receptor (beta chain) under discussion was sequenced for a study of T cell responses to AZD1222 COVID-19 vaccine. Produced via immunoSEQ multiplex PCR; TCRdb's table is partial and in-frame only. The table includes about 70,000 clones, approximately 86% detected once. The germline CDR1 and CDR2 sequences are KGHSH and LQKENI. With 4 bases clipped from V and 5 bases from J, the junction kept 6 bases outside the gene matches. The CDR3 is 16 residues long. The sample here was peripheral blood, taken on day 0 of MenACWY control vaccination. This receptor was identified in an adult in good health. V and J are TRBV18 and TRBJ2-3; 13 positions match TRBD2. The DNA of the CDR3 is TGTGCCAGCTCACTGGGACTAGCGGGGTCCTTAGATACGCAGTATTTT. Protein sequence: CASSLGLAGSLDTQYF.